This T cell receptor (beta chain) was documented in a study of CD8+ T cells in alopecia areata. CDR1 is LNHDA and CDR2 is SQIVND in the germline V gene (reference sequence). Deletions cut 3 bases from V and 6 bases from J, with 11 bases between. The CDR3 is 13 residues long. Broader study findings: Scalp and blood samples kept many expanded lesional clones throughout tofacitinib.

Documented treatment: oral pan-JAK inhibitor, 5-10 mg twice daily. Extracted RNA was reverse transcribed, and the resulting cDNA served as sequencing template. The method was immunoSEQ multiplex PCR; TCRdb's version includes in-frame clones alone and lacks a portion of them. The sample lists under 200,000 clones; around three fifths were seen once. This clone appeared a few times. Its antigen is unidentified. The receptor comes from a human donor with alopecia areata. The chain recombines TRBV19 with TRBJ1-1; D unresolved. The input for sequencing was CD4+ T cells sorted from blood, taken at week 24, from a patient treated with tofacitinib. The CDR3 nucleotides read TGTGCCAGTAGTATTGAGGAAACGTCTGAAGCTTTCTTT. This codes for CASSIEETSEAFF.